This T cell receptor (beta chain) was sequenced during a study of T cell responses to AZD1222 COVID-19 vaccine. The length of the CDR3 is 15 residues. V lost 6 bases and J lost 7; bases outside the gene matches: 14. Germline V gene sequence: CDR1 MNHEY, CDR2 SVGAGI. Findings and caveats of the study: In a largely white British group with more females than males, clonal diversity was possibly underestimated.

The assay was immunoSEQ multiplex PCR, and TCRdb's table has in-frame clones only and misses some. The sample comprises some 150,000 clones, approximately 90% of which are singletons, and roughly 3.6% rests with the top ten. A remark on this clone: Its specificity is not known.

This clonotype originated in an adult in good health. V gene TRBV6-5 combines with J gene TRBJ1-2, with 7 positions matching TRBD1. The sample in question was peripheral blood, obtained on day 0 of AZD1222 vaccination. In DNA, the CDR3 is TGTGCCAGCAGCCCCGACCGGACAGGCTTTGGTGGCTACACCTTC. Translating gives CASSPDRTGFGGYTF.